This entry describes one T cell receptor (beta chain). Its antigen is as yet unknown. These data come from a study of T-cell memory formation after mild COVID-19. In the study overall: TCR clusters mostly belonged to single donors.

Whole-study results and caveats: Within pre-infection memory, some responding clones were found, suggesting cross-reactive memory joined. Clones contracting over day 15 to 85 were CD4/CD8 balanced, with later expanders leaning CD4+.

The CDR3 covers 15 residues. After removal of 4 bases from V and 10 bases from J, the junction contained 10 bases not matched to a gene. In germline, CDR1 is SGHRS, CDR2 YFSETQ. MiXCR was run by TCRdb on the 5' RACE reads, yielding one entry per CDR3 protein. The sample includes around 530,000 distinct CDR3 sequences, roughly 20% seen only once; the top ten take about 8.7%. The sample was PBMCs or a T cell subset sorted from them (not recorded which). The receptor was derived from an adult woman who had mild COVID-19 (a few samples of this study predate the infection). Cell type and time point are not known. The chain has TRBV5-1 and TRBJ1-6, with TRBD1 matching 8 bases. The CDR3 loop reads CASSRGQVQGSPLHF. The CDR3 DNA sequence: TGCGCCAGCAGCCGGGGACAGGTCCAGGGCTCACCCCTCCACTTT.